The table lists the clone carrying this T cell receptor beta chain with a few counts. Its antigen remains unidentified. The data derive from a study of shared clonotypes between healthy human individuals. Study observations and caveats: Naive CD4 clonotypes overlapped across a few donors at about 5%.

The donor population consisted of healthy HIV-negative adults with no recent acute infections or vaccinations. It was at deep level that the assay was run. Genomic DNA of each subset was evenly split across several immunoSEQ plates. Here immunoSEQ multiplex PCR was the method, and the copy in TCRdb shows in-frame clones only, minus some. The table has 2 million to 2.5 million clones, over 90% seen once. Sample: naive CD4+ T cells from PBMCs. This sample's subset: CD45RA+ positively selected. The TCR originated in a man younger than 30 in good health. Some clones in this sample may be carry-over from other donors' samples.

The CDR3 bases are TGTGCCATCAGATACAACCAGGGAAACATAAACACTGAAGCTTTCTTT. This gives the protein CAIRYNQGNINTEAFF. The V gene is TRBV10-3, the J gene TRBJ1-1; a weak D match, TRBD1 (5 bases). The CDR3 runs to 16 residues. Trimming stripped 6 bases from V and 2 bases from J, with 19 bases between. Germline V gene sequence: CDR1 ENHRY, CDR2 SYGVKD.